The sequence of this T cell receptor beta chain was determined in a study of prognosis after radiotherapy for stage I lung cancer. Using two-round multiplex PCR, the authors amplified TCR beta CDR3 from genomic DNA. For every TRBV and TRBJ gene, a specific primer was used in first-round PCR. Using its own MiXCR run on the multiplex PCR reads, TCRdb lists one record per CDR3 protein. The table shows approximately 10,000 distinct CDR3 sequences, with about a third occurring only once. CDR1 is SGHRS, CDR2 YFSETQ, per germline. With 1 base removed from V and 8 bases from J, the gap between germline ends came to 12 bases. CDR3 length: 14 residues.

The rearrangement joins TRBV5-1 to TRBJ1-4, with D unclear. Sequencing was performed on PBMCs, taken before or after stereotactic body radiation therapy (not recorded which). The TCR comes from a donor of 50 years or more with non-small cell lung cancer. The CDR3 region is CASSLSASAEKLFF. The CDR3 nucleotides read TGCGCCAGCAGCTTGAGCGCGAGTGCGGAAAAACTGTTTTTT.